What follows is one TCR beta chain and its context. It has no known antigen specificity. Base-call qualities are not available, and no considerably larger clone is one nucleotide away. Trimming at the junction amounts to 7 bases on V and 0 bases on J, and the germline ends lie 7 bases apart. Via the germline V gene (reference sequence), CDR1 is LNHDA and CDR2 SQIVND. The CDR3 starts with the cysteine, ends with the phenylalanine, and has 13 residues. The DNA shown is the 39-base CDR3, in frame from base 1. Library method: the immunoSEQ multiplex PCR assay. A mixture of 60 forward primers for TCR Vbeta segments and 13 reverse primers for TCR Jbeta segments was used in the multiplex PCR. The CDR3 region of rearranged TCR beta genes was amplified from genomic DNA with a multiplex PCR assay. Amplified TCR beta libraries were sequenced as 87-base-pair reads on the Illumina HiSeq System. For the original study's pipeline: A later analysis tallied tens of millions of unique TCR beta chains across the 666 repertoires, and approximately 12 million of those chains were shared by two or more donors. Raw reads were error-corrected and collapsed into unique sequences with a nearest-neighbor algorithm that merged closely related sequences to remove PCR and sequencing errors. V, D and J gene segments were assigned by aligning CDR3 sequences to IMGT reference sequences. For a sequence to be retained, a match of at least six nucleotides to both a V gene segment and a J gene segment was required. Rearrangements were called productive when the CDR3 lacked stop codons and stayed in frame with V and J; all others were non-productive. CDR3 was defined by IMGT convention, running from the second conserved V-encoded cysteine to the conserved J-encoded phenylalanine. The earlier analysis of 500 to 750 of the donors excluded any sequence lacking an unambiguous match to a single V gene segment. An earlier analysis of fewer than 650 of the donors classified V segments as functional when productive rearrangements were above 56.7% and as segregating when the standard deviation between donors was above 5%. A statistical classification framework was built for diagnosing cytomegalovirus status from the catalog of TCR beta chain sequences. In a later analysis, V and J genes were assigned by comparing TCR nucleotide sequences against IMGT/GENE-DB human TR gene sequences. In a later analysis, CDR3 sequences and most-parsimonious VDJ recombination scenarios were assigned using the TCRdist pipeline. In a later analysis, each TCR beta chain was defined by its CDR3 amino acid sequence together with its V-gene family, and reads without a unique V-gene family were excluded. To address suspected cross-contamination and a sequencing artifact, a later analysis removed over 500 highly shared, low-generation-probability nucleotide sequences. In a later analysis, a clonal expansion index was calculated for each public chain from normalized within-repertoire ranks of inferred template counts. Generation probabilities in a later analysis came from a VDJ recombination model fitted to out-of-frame rearrangements, and those results were checked against IGoR. In a later analysis, TCR-TCR, TCR-HLA and TCR-CMV co-occurrence was scored with hypergeometric tests, and a repertoire-size bias correction was applied to TCR pairs. To estimate false discovery rates, a later analysis permuted the HLA or CMV assignments 20 times. In a later analysis, co-occurring TCRs were grouped using DBSCAN, and TCRdist sequence similarity was added for clustering within HLA-allele-positive subsets. Co-occurrence clustering excluded repertoires with fewer than 30,000 or more than 120,000 public chains, plus five with anomalous nucleotide sharing. TCRdb provides this immuneACCESS table in a form limited to in-frame rearrangements. Some clones are lacking; in checked studies, under half of them reflect an unresolved V gene, and why the rest are absent is not known. The D gene and trimming were derived from the DNA, and the V and J assignments and clone size from that table. The sample table contains about 190,000 clones; only one count was recorded for more than 85% of them. The top ten clones comprise approximately 1.7% of the sample.

This sample was included in a study of cytomegalovirus exposure and HLA in healthy donors (dated by TCRdb to 2016 to 2017). Looking at the study overall: An earlier analysis of roughly 570 of the donors reported 276 Gb of sequence data and 117 million unique TCR beta sequences obtained from some 200 million T cells. The study profiled the T cell repertoires of some 610 subjects by immunosequencing and related them to cytomegalovirus serostatus. High-throughput TCR immunosequencing, statistical association of individual TCRs with disease status, and machine learning were combined to predict cytomegalovirus infection status. The study was designed to test whether signatures of past pathogen exposure could be identified by cataloging public T cell receptors. The genetic ancestry cluster associated with self-reported Caucasian donors included 81% of the approximately 430 genotyped donors. All discovery cohort repertoires had been generated on a single sequencing platform. In a later analysis, previously published TCR beta repertoires from more than 500 donors were re-analyzed and high-resolution HLA genotyping was added so that TCR occurrence patterns could be studied. Donor age, sex, ethnicity and CMV serostatus were collected together with the repertoire data. Along with the approximately 700-subject first cohort, a separate validation cohort of more than 90 different subjects was used. The number of typed donors differed by locus: 629-630 for A, B, C, DRB1 and DQB1; 522 for DQA1; 606 for DPA1; and some 450 for DPB1. Approximately 330 gigabases of sequencing data and approximately 92 million unique TCR sequences made up an early release that covered several hundred HLA-typed donors. An earlier analysis of fewer than 750 of the donors used high-throughput TCR beta sequencing to judge whether each TCR beta V gene segment behaved as functional or pseudogenic. Across roughly 420 genotyped donors of the cohort, an average of about 240,000 unique TCR beta nucleotide sequences per donor were sequenced, and 15% to 20% of those sequences were non-productive. Rather than drawing on any new phenotypic data, the later analysis identified candidate immune exposures from TCR beta sequences and the way those sequences occurred across donors. Both class I and class II loci were covered by HLA typing, at four-digit resolution. Because of strong linkage in the cohort, roughly five DR-DQ haplotypes were treated as single units for association and clustering. A later genetic analysis took genome-wide SNP genotypes for about three fifths of the 666 donors and used that subset as a discovery cohort. What the study reported, not specific to this receptor: A cluster of highly shared sequence variants was judged likely to be a technical artifact of the sequencing pipeline. In an earlier analysis of about 540 of the donors, most TCR beta V segments were observed in productive rearrangements about 87% or about 30% of the time, broadly matching IMGT annotations. In a later analysis, several top co-occurrence clusters were reported to appear linked to parvovirus B19, influenza, CMV and Epstein-Barr virus. The 87-base-pair reads could not distinguish some IMGT-functional V segments, including TRBV6-2 and TRBV6-3, so those segments were excluded. Only TCR beta chains were sequenced in this cohort, and the absence of alpha or paired-chain data limited detectable features. Specific HLA alleles were associated with more than 15,000 TCR beta sequences at a false discovery rate of 0.05 in a later analysis. The study gave a list of about 170 TCR beta chains associated with cytomegalovirus. In a later analysis, HLA-associated TCR beta chains were found to be more clonally expanded and to have lower generation probabilities than equally common non-associated chains. A later analysis found that TCR association rates varied across HLA loci, with DRB1 alleles showing the most associated TCRs and HLA-C alleles the fewest. A further reported finding was that TCR beta sequences accurately predicted the HLA-A and HLA-B alleles for most subjects in the first cohort. In vitro tests confirmed that a few of the cytomegalovirus-associated TCR beta chains recognize cytomegalovirus antigens. The classifier was reported to diagnose cytomegalovirus status with high specificity and sensitivity in both the original and validation cohorts. Strong co-occurrence of HLA alleles, especially DR and DQ, made assigning TCR associations to individual alleles difficult. The authors suggested that the approach could potentially be generalized to other disease states and immunological phenotypes. According to a later analysis, most CMV-associated TCR beta chains appeared to be HLA-restricted, and the HLA associations seemed to be driven largely by CMV exposure. The only immune exposure information available for the cohort was CMV serostatus. According to a later genetic analysis, donors in an Asian-associated ancestry cluster had fewer N-insertions in productive TCRs than the approximately 650-donor mean. Most TCR sequences were seen in very few donors, while some public TCRs were found in many individuals. Because some donors lacked HLA typing at each locus, the association tests relied only on the typed subset. Linkage disequilibrium might explain the correlated functional status among segregating V segments, but an unknown experimental factor could not be excluded. Seventeen rarely observed V segments, including chromosome 9 orphons, were excluded from the earlier analysis of about 500 of the donors because counts were too low. In a later genetic analysis, a missense DCLRE1C variant was associated with V-gene and J-gene trimming of TCR beta chains, and the association was replicated in an independent cohort. Sequencing depth was assumed to be roughly uniform across donors in the presence/absence analyses, though that assumption may not hold.

The cohort consisted of more than 650 healthy bone marrow donors. All cohort members were sampled while nominally healthy, although unrecorded immune exposures were likely present. The donor was CMV seronegative and was included in the group of over 300 seronegative cohort members. Each donor provided a peripheral blood sample, and peripheral blood mononuclear cells were used for TCR beta sequencing. Genomic DNA extraction from the blood cell samples was performed with the Qiagen DNeasy Blood Extraction Kit. Sequenced input: PBMCs. The receptor was isolated from a woman aged 18 to 35 in good health and CMV-seronegative. Recombination linked TRBV19 to TRBJ1-5; the D segment cannot be called with confidence. The CDR3 sequence is CASNQDSNQPQHF. The nucleotide sequence is given as TGTGCCAGTAATCAGGATAGCAATCAGCCCCAGCATTTT.